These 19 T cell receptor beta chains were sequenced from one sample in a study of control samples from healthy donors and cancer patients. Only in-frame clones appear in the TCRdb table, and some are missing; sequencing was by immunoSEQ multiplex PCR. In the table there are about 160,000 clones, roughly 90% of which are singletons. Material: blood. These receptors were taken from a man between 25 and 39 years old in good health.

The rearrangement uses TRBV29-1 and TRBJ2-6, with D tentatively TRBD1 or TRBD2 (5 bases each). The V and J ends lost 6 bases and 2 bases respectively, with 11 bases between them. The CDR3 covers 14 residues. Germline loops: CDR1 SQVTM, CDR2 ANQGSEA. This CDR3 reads CSVPMGAGANVLTF. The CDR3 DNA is TGCAGCGTCCCCATGGGGGCTGGGGCCAACGTCCTGACTTTC.

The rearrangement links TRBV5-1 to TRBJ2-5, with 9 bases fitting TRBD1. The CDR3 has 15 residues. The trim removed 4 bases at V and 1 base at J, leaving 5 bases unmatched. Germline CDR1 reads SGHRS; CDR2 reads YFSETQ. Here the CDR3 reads CASSTGQGSQETQYF. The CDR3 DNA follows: TGCGCCAGCAGCACGGGACAGGGATCCCAAGAGACCCAGTACTTC.

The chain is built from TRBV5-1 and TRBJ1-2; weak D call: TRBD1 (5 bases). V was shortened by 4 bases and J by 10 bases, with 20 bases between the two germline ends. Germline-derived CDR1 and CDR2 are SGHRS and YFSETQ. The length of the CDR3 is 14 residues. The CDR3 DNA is TGCGCCAGCAGCCAAAACCCCGGGGGGGAGGACTACACCTTC. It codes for CASSQNPGGEDYTF.

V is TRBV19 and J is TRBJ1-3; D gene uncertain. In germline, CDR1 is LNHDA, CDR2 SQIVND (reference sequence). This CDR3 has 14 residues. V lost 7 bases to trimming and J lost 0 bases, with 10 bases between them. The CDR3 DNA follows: TGTGCCAGTAAGGCCTCCTACTCTGGAAACACCATATATTTT. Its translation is CASKASYSGNTIYF. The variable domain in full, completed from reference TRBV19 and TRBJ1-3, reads DGGITQSPKYLFRKEGQNVTLSCEQNLNHDAMYWYRQDPGQGLRLIYYSQIVNDFQKGDIAEGYSVSREKKESFPLTVTSAQKNPTAFYLCASKASYSGNTIYFGEGSWLTVV.

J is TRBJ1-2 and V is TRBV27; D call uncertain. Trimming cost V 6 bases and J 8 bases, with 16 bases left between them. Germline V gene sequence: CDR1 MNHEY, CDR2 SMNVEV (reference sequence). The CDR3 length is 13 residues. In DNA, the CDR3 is TGTGCCAGCAGCCGGTCGGGCTCCGGAGGCTACACCTTC. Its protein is CASSRSGSGGYTF.

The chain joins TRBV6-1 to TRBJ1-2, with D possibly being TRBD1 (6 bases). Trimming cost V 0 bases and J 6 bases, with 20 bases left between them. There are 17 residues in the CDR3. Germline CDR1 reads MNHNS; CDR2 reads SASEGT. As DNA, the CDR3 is TGTGCCAGCAGTGAAGCGGGTGACAGGATTGGGGTCAATGGCTACACCTTC. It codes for CASSEAGDRIGVNGYTF.

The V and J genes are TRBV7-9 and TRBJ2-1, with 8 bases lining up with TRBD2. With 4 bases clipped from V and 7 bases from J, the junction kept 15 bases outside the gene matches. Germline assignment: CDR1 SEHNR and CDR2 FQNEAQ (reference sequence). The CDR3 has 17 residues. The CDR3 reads CASSSPLGGGSWNEQFF. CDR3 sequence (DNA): TGTGCCAGCAGCTCCCCCCTAGGCGGGGGGAGTTGGAATGAGCAGTTCTTC.

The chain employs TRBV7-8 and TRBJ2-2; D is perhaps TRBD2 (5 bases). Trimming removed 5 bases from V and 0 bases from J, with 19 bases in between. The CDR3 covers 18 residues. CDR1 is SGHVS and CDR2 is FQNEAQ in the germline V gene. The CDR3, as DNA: TGTGCCAGCAGCCCGCGGGCCCGGCTGGGCGCGAACACCGGGGAGCTGTTTTTT. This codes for CASSPRARLGANTGELFF.

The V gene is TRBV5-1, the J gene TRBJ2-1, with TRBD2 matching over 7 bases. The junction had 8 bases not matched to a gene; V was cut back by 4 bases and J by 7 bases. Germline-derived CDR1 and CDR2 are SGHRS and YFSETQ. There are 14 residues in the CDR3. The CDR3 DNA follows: TGCGCCAGCAGCATGGGGGAGGGTAGGAATGAGCAGTTCTTC. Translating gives CASSMGEGRNEQFF.

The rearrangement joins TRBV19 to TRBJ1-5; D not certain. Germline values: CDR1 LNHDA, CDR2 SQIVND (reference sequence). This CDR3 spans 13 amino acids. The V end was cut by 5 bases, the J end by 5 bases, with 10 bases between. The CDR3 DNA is TGTGCCAGTAGTCCCAGTCGAGATCAGCCCCAGCATTTT. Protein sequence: CASSPSRDQPQHF.

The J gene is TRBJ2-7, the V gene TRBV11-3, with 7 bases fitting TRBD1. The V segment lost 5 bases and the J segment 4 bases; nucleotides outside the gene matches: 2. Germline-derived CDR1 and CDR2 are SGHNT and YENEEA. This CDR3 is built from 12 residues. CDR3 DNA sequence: TGTGCCAGCAGCCCAGGGGGATACGAGCAGTACTTC. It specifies CASSPGGYEQYF.

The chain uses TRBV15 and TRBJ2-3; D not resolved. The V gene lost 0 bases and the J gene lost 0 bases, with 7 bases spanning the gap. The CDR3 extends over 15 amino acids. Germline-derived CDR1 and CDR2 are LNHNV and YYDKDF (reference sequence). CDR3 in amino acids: CATSREDRSTDTQYF. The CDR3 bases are TGTGCCACCAGCAGAGAAGATCGGAGCACAGATACGCAGTATTTT.

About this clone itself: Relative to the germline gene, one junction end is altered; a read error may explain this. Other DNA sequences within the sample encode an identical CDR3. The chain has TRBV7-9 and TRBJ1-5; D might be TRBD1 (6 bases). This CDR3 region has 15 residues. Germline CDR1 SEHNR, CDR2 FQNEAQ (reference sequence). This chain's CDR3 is CASSFGGGPYQPQHF. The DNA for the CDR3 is TGCGCCAGCAGCTTTGGTGGGGGGCCGTATCAGCCCCAGCATTTT.

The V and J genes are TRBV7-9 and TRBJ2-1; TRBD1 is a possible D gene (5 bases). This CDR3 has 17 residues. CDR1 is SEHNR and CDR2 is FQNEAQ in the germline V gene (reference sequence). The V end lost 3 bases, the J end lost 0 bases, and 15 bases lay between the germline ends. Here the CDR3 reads CASSFTGRRSSYNEQFF. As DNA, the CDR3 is TGTGCCAGCAGCTTTACAGGCCGACGAAGCTCCTACAATGAGCAGTTCTTC.

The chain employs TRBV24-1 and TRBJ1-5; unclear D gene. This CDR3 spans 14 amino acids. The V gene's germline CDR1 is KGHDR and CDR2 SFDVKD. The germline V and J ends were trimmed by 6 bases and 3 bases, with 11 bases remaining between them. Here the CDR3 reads CATSRGSFNQPQHF. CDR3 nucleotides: TGTGCCACCAGTCGCGGCAGCTTCAATCAGCCCCAGCATTTT.

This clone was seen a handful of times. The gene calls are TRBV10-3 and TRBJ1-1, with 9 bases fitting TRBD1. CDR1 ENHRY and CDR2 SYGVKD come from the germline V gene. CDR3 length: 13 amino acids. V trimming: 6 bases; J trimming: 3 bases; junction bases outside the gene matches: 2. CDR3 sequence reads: CAISWTGDTEAFF. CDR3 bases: TGTGCCATCAGCTGGACAGGGGACACTGAAGCTTTCTTT.

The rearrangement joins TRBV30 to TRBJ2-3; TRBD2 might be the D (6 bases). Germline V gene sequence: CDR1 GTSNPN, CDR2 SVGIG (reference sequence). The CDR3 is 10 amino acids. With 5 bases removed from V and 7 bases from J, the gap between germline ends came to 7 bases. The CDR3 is CAWAGNTQYF. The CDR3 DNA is TGTGCCTGGGCGGGAAATACGCAGTATTTT.

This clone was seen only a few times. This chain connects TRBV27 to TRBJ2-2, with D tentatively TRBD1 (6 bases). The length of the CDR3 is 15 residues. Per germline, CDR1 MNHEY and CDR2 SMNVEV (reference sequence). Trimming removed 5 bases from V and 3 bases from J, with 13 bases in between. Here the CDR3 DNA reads TGTGCCAGCAGTCCTCCGGGACACTACACCGGGGAGCTGTTTTTT. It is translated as CASSPPGHYTGELFF.

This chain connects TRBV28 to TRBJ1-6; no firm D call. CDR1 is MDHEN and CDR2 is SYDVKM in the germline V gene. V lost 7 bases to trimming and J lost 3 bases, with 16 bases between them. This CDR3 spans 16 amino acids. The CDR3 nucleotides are TGTGCCAGCACCTTGGAGAGGGAAGACTATAATTCACCCCTCCACTTT. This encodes CASTLEREDYNSPLHF. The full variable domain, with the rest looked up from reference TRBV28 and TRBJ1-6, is DVKVTQSSRYLVKRTGEKVFLECVQDMDHENMFWYRQDPGLGLRLIYFSYDVKMKEKGDIPEGYSVSREKKERFSLILESASTNQTSMYLCASTLEREDYNSPLHFGNGTRLTVT.